The sequence of this TCR beta chain was determined in a study of identical twins. Study findings and constraints: Abundant beta clonotypes from cord blood bore fewer insertions; memory repertoires lacked this pattern.

In its sample, this clonotype was seen many times. Its antigen remains unknown. TCRdb fed the 5' RACE reads into MiXCR, producing one record per CDR3 protein. Of 1.5 million to 2 million distinct CDR3 sequences in the sample, less than 35% were seen once. Sequencing was carried out using cord blood. This clonotype was obtained from a newborn girl in good health.

The CDR3 DNA reads as TGTGCCATCAGTGATCCGAGACAGCTCTCTGGGGCCAACGTCCTGACTTTC. Protein sequence: CAISDPRQLSGANVLTF. The chain recombines TRBV10-3 with TRBJ2-6, with D perhaps matching TRBD1 (5 bases). The V gene's germline CDR1 is ENHRY and CDR2 SYGVKD. The CDR3 covers 17 residues. V lost 3 bases, J lost 0 bases, and 12 bases lay in between.